These 30 T cell receptor beta chains share one sample of origin, sequenced in a study of shared clonotypes between healthy human individuals. The data were produced by immunoSEQ multiplex PCR, yet TCRdb's version contains in-frame clones alone and is incomplete. The table includes about 2.3 million clones, 80% to 95% detected once. Input material: naive CD4+ T cells from PBMCs. Indicated subset: CD45RA+ positively selected. These receptors originate from a man younger than 35 in good health. Some clones in this sample may be carry-over from other donors' samples.

The CDR3 region has the DNA TGTGCCAGTAGTGGGCTAAGCGGGGTTAGCTACAATGAGCAGTTCTTC. Translation: CASSGLSGVSYNEQFF. The V and J genes are TRBV19 and TRBJ2-1; 7 bases are shared with TRBD2. The CDR3 has 16 residues. CDR1 is LNHDA, CDR2 SQIVND, per germline (reference sequence). V was clipped by 5 bases and J by 3 bases; unmatched bases: 10.

This clone was detected only once. The chain is built from TRBV6-1 and TRBJ1-5, with TRBD1 identical over 8 bases. The CDR3 loop spans 13 amino acids. Looked up from germline, CDR1 is MNHNS and CDR2 is SASEGT. V shed 7 bases and J 6 bases; nucleotides not matched to a gene: 5. CDR3 bases: TGTGCCAGCAAGGACAGGGTGGTTCAGCCCCAGCATTTT. Protein: CASKDRVVQPQHF.

The genes are TRBV19 and TRBJ2-7; D is perhaps TRBD2 (7 bases). V dropped 5 bases and J dropped 0 bases, with 17 bases sitting between them. There are 16 residues in the CDR3. Per the germline V gene, CDR1 is LNHDA and CDR2 is SQIVND (reference sequence). The CDR3 nucleotides are TGTGCCAGTAGTCGGGGGGCAGGACAGAGCTCCTACGAGCAGTACTTC. Translating it yields CASSRGAGQSSYEQYF. Full variable domain (missing parts from reference TRBV19 and TRBJ2-7): DGGITQSPKYLFRKEGQNVTLSCEQNLNHDAMYWYRQDPGQGLRLIYYSQIVNDFQKGDIAEGYSVSREKKESFPLTVTSAQKNPTAFYLCASSRGAGQSSYEQYFGPGTRLTVT.

This chain connects TRBV27 to TRBJ2-7, with TRBD1 matching over 7 bases. Per germline, CDR1 MNHEY and CDR2 SMNVEV (reference sequence). The CDR3 consists of 20 residues. V lost 2 bases to trimming and J lost 4 bases; unmatched junction nucleotides: 23. DNA of the CDR3: TGTGCCAGCAGTTTAGGGGGCAAGGGGACAGCCTCGCTTTTGGGATACGAGCAGTACTTC. This gives the protein CASSLGGKGTASLLGYEQYF.

This clone occurred once. The chain couples TRBV5-1 to TRBJ1-5; tentative D call: TRBD1 (5 bases). Trimming took off 4 bases at V and 6 bases at J, with 11 bases between the two ends. CDR1 and CDR2 (germline): SGHRS, YFSETQ. CDR3 length equals 13 residues. The CDR3 nucleotides read TGCGCCAGCAGCCTGGGGGAGGCTCAGCCCCAGCATTTT. Protein: CASSLGEAQPQHF.

This chain joins TRBV2 and TRBJ2-5; 8 positions match TRBD2. In germline, CDR1 is SNHLY, CDR2 FYNNEI. The CDR3 covers 16 residues. V shed 6 bases, J shed 5 bases, and the junction held 14 bases outside the gene matches. The CDR3 reads CASRFITSGEEETQYF. CDR3 DNA sequence: TGTGCCAGCAGGTTTATCACTAGCGGAGAAGAGGAGACCCAGTACTTC.

The chain couples TRBV28 to TRBJ1-2; maybe TRBD1 (6 bases). The CDR3 has 14 residues. Trimming took off 6 bases at V and 4 bases at J, with 15 bases between the two ends. CDR1 and CDR2 (germline): MDHEN, SYDVKM. CDR3 in DNA: TGTGCCAGCAGGGGAGAGACAGGTTTCTATGGCTACACCTTC. As protein: CASRGETGFYGYTF.

The chain links TRBV11-1 to TRBJ1-1, with D perhaps matching TRBD1 (6 bases). Deletions cut 5 bases from V and 1 base from J, with 11 bases between. Germline lookup yields CDR1 SGHAT and CDR2 FQDESV (reference sequence). The CDR3 is 14 residues long. This CDR3 is CASSRGARNTEAFF. The CDR3 DNA reads as TGTGCCAGCAGCCGGGGGGCTCGGAACACTGAAGCTTTCTTT. The complete variable domain, with remaining parts taken from reference TRBV11-1 and TRBJ1-1, reads EAEVAQSPRYKITEKSQAVAFWCDPISGHATLYWYRQILGQGPELLVQFQDESVVDDSQLPKDRFSAERLKGVDSTLKIQPAELGDSAMYLCASSRGARNTEAFFGQGTRLTVV.

This clone was seen only once. This rearrangement joins TRBV7-9 to TRBJ2-3; 8 bases match TRBD1. The CDR3 consists of 15 residues. CDR1 and CDR2 (germline): SEHNR, FQNEAQ (reference sequence). With 5 bases clipped from V and 1 base from J, the junction kept 5 bases outside the gene matches. The CDR3 DNA is TGTGCCAGCAGCCCTTCGACAGGGGGCACAGATACGCAGTATTTT. It codes for CASSPSTGGTDTQYF.

The chain has TRBV7-9 and TRBJ2-3, with a tentative D call TRBD1 (6 bases). The CDR3 runs to 17 residues. The germline V gene has CDR1 SEHNR and CDR2 FQNEAQ (reference sequence). V lost 5 bases and J lost 1, with 19 bases in between. The CDR3 region is CASSPQSGRGRTDTQYF. The DNA of the CDR3 is TGTGCCAGCAGCCCCCAATCTGGCAGGGGTCGCACAGATACGCAGTATTTT.

This chain uses TRBV7-8 with TRBJ2-3; D not certain. The CDR3 contains 15 residues. Germline CDR1 SGHVS, CDR2 FQNEAQ. V was trimmed by 8 bases and J by 4 bases, leaving 19 bases between them. In DNA form, the CDR3 reads TGTGCCAGCGGGCCCAGCCGGAGTACCGCAGATACGCAGTATTTT. Translated, it gives CASGPSRSTADTQYF.

The chain joins TRBV28 to TRBJ2-3; D could derive from TRBD1 or TRBD2 (5 bases each). Trimming shortened V by 4 bases and J by 1 base, and 12 bases separated the two germline ends. The germline V gene encodes CDR1 MDHEN and CDR2 SYDVKM. This CDR3 comprises 15 residues. As DNA, the CDR3 is TGTGCCAGCAGTTCGGTGGGGGAAGGCACAGATACGCAGTATTTT. Residues: CASSSVGEGTDTQYF.

V and J are TRBV6-5 and TRBJ2-7; D is unresolved. Per the germline V gene, CDR1 is MNHEY and CDR2 is SVGAGI. V dropped 6 bases and J dropped 4 bases, with 16 bases sitting between them. The length of the CDR3 is 14 residues. This CDR3 reads CASSLTVSRYEQYF. As DNA, the CDR3 is TGTGCCAGCAGCCTGACGGTCTCCAGATACGAGCAGTACTTC.

The V and J genes are TRBV5-1 and TRBJ2-5, with 7 positions matching TRBD2. The end of the DNA is better explained by TRBJ2-7, so the J call may be wrong. Germline V gene data show CDR1 as SGHRS and CDR2 as YFSETQ. This CDR3 region has 17 residues. This CDR3 is CASSLAAQRGGSYEQYF. In DNA form, the CDR3 reads TGCGCCAGCAGCTTGGCCGCCCAGCGGGGTGGGTCCTACGAGCAGTACTTC.

The chain has TRBV2 and TRBJ2-3; D possibly corresponds to TRBD1 (5 bases). The CDR3 extends over 13 amino acids. The germline V gene encodes CDR1 SNHLY and CDR2 FYNNEI. The V and J ends lost 2 bases and 6 bases respectively, with 9 bases between them. In DNA form, the CDR3 reads TGTGCCAGCAGTGAACAGGCAGGGGATACGCAGTATTTT. Its protein product is CASSEQAGDTQYF.

The V call is TRBV14, the J call TRBJ2-7; TRBD1 matches at 8 bases. After removal of 2 bases from V and 5 bases from J, the junction contained 8 bases not matched to a gene. Germline V gene data show CDR1 as SGHDN and CDR2 as FVKESK. CDR3 length equals 15 residues. This CDR3 is CASSQLTGQGHEQYF. CDR3 nucleotides: TGTGCCAGCAGCCAATTAACAGGACAGGGCCACGAGCAGTACTTC.

V gene TRBV4-1 combines with J gene TRBJ2-3; D remains ambiguous. Trimming removed 4 bases at V and 6 bases at J, with 14 bases between. The germline CDR1 and CDR2 sequences are MGHRA and YSYEKL. This CDR3 spans 14 amino acids. In DNA, the CDR3 is TGCGCCAGCAGCCCCCGGACGGTTGGGGATACGCAGTATTTT. Its translation is CASSPRTVGDTQYF.

In this sample, this clone turned up once. The chain has TRBV15 and TRBJ2-2; 11 bases fit TRBD2. The CDR3 has 15 amino acids. The trim removed 5 bases at V and 4 bases at J, leaving 3 bases unmatched. CDR1 and CDR2 from the germline V gene are LNHNV and YYDKDF (reference sequence). CDR3 amino acids: CATSGGLAATGELFF. The CDR3, as DNA: TGTGCCACCAGCGGGGGACTAGCGGCCACCGGGGAGCTGTTTTTT.

The chain uses TRBV4-1 and TRBJ2-1, with unresolved D. The CDR3 is 14 amino acids. The V end was cut by 1 base, the J end by 3 bases, with 7 bases between. Per germline, CDR1 MGHRA and CDR2 YSYEKL. Written as DNA, the CDR3 is TGCGCCAGCAGCCAAGTAGGGCGCTACAATGAGCAGTTCTTC. Amino acid sequence: CASSQVGRYNEQFF.

This clone came up once. The rearrangement links TRBV6-1 to TRBJ2-7; 8 bases align to TRBD1. Germline CDR1 and CDR2: MNHNS and SASEGT. The CDR3 is 14 residues long. Trimming removed 6 bases from V and 5 bases from J; junction bases left unmatched: 9. CDR3: CASRRTGKVNEQYF. The CDR3 nucleotides are TGTGCCAGCAGAAGGACAGGGAAGGTAAACGAGCAGTACTTC.

CDR3 amino acids: CASGFGENTEAFF. The CDR3 DNA follows: TGTGCTAGTGGTTTCGGGGAGAACACTGAAGCTTTCTTT. The chain links TRBV12-5 to TRBJ1-1; D gene unclear. CDR3 length: 13 residues. Germline values: CDR1 LGHNT, CDR2 FRNRAP. Deletions cut 3 bases from V and 1 base from J, with 6 bases between.

On this clone: This specimen includes other DNA sequences encoding the same CDR3. V gene TRBV5-1 combines with J gene TRBJ1-1, with D perhaps TRBD1 (6 bases). The CDR3 spans 13 residues. The V and J ends lost 0 bases and 5 bases respectively, with 8 bases between them. Germline V lookup: CDR1 SGHRS, CDR2 YFSETQ. CDR3 region: CASSLAGVTEAFF. The CDR3 coding sequence is TGCGCCAGCAGCTTGGCAGGGGTTACTGAAGCTTTCTTT.

Regarding this clone: The sample carries other DNA sequences with the same CDR3. V usage is TRBV30 and J usage is TRBJ2-7; possible D gene TRBD1, 6 bases. Trimming left V 5 bases short and J 0 bases short, with 11 bases between. Germline-derived CDR1 and CDR2 are GTSNPN and SVGIG (reference sequence). The CDR3 runs to 13 residues. CDR3 in amino acids: CAWSRGSSYEQYF. CDR3 DNA: TGTGCCTGGTCCAGGGGAAGCTCCTACGAGCAGTACTTC.

V is TRBV9 and J is TRBJ2-2; D not resolved. The CDR3 is made up of 14 amino acids. Germline V CDR1 and CDR2: SGDLS, YYNGEE. Trimming stripped 0 bases from V and 1 base from J, with 4 bases between. The CDR3 loop is CASSVDRNTGELFF. The DNA for the CDR3 is TGTGCCAGCAGCGTAGATCGGAACACCGGGGAGCTGTTTTTT.

The chain recombines TRBV5-1 with TRBJ2-1, with unresolved D. The germline V gene has CDR1 SGHRS and CDR2 YFSETQ. The V end lost 0 bases, the J end lost 0 bases, and 10 bases lay between the germline ends. The length of the CDR3 is 16 residues. As DNA, the CDR3 is TGCGCCAGCAGCTTGGAGCCGAGGACCTCCTACAATGAGCAGTTCTTC. The encoded protein is CASSLEPRTSYNEQFF. Full variable domain (missing parts from reference TRBV5-1 and TRBJ2-1): KAGVTQTPRYLIKTRGQQVTLSCSPISGHRSVSWYQQTPGQGLQFLFEYFSETQRNKGNFPGRFSGRQFSNSRSEMNVSTLELGDSALYLCASSLEPRTSYNEQFFGPGTRLTVL.

This clone was counted between two and nine times. The chain is built from TRBV6-5 and TRBJ1-2; D possibly corresponds to TRBD1 (5 bases). CDR3 length: 12 amino acids. CDR1 is MNHEY and CDR2 is SVGAGI in the germline V gene. Deletions cut 0 bases from V and 7 bases from J, with 6 bases between. CDR3 in amino acids: CASSYSQGGYTF. In DNA, the CDR3 is TGTGCCAGCAGTTACTCCCAGGGTGGCTACACCTTC.

CDR3 DNA: TGTGCCAGCAGTCTAGGAACAGGGATTGATCAGTACTTC. It encodes CASSLGTGIDQYF. V usage is TRBV28 and J usage is TRBJ2-7, with D possibly TRBD1 on 6 matching bases. This CDR3 is 13 amino acids long. Germline V lookup: CDR1 MDHEN, CDR2 SYDVKM. V was pared by 5 bases and J by 10 bases, with 18 bases between.

The chain links TRBV6-1 to TRBJ2-1, with D possibly matching TRBD2 (6 bases). Germline V gene sequence: CDR1 MNHNS, CDR2 SASEGT. Between the trimmed V and J ends, which lost 2 bases and 14 bases, there was a span of 25 bases. This CDR3 has 16 amino acids. The CDR3 coding sequence is TGTGCCAGCAGTGAATTGGGGAGGATTAGGCTGGAGGGAAAGTTCTTC. Translation: CASSELGRIRLEGKFF.

The gene calls are TRBV30 and TRBJ2-6; perhaps TRBD1 as D (6 bases). From germline, CDR1 is GTSNPN and CDR2 SVGIG (reference sequence). The length of the CDR3 is 12 residues. Trimming removed 2 bases from V and 19 bases from J, with 18 bases in between. The CDR3 protein is CAWSPRRQEQTF. In DNA form, the CDR3 reads TGTGCCTGGAGTCCCCGTCGACAGGAACAAACTTTC.

This rearrangement joins TRBV7-9 to TRBJ2-3; D gene unclear. This CDR3 has 11 amino acids. Trimming removed 6 bases from V and 0 bases from J, with 1 base in between. Germline V gene lookup returns CDR1 SEHNR and CDR2 FQNEAQ (reference sequence). CDR3 DNA: TGTGCCAGCAGGAGCACAGATACGCAGTATTTT. This encodes CASRSTDTQYF.